The rows below give T cell receptor beta chains drawn from one sample of a study of cytomegalovirus exposure and HLA in healthy donors. Using immunoSEQ multiplex PCR, the repertoire was profiled, and TCRdb retains in-frame clones only, with some absent. The data contain some 110,000 clones, about 70% of them singletons. The sequencing input was PBMCs. These receptors were collected from a boy under 18 in good health and CMV-seronegative. Both conserved end residues are part of each CDR3. Only part of the rows carry a size: once, few, many, or a class if the clone is expanded.

size	V	J	CDR3
NA	TRBV6-5	TRBJ1-2	CASSWRPGIRNGYTF
NA	TRBV2	TRBJ1-6	CASSSWGQGSNSPLHF
NA	TRBV7-2	TRBJ2-3	CASSLGGPWSGGALDTQYF
NA	TRBV5-1	TRBJ2-5	CASTSGGTETQYF
few	TRBV7-9	TRBJ2-7	CASSTQGANYEQYF
few	TRBV2	TRBJ1-4	CASSPTLGREKLFF
once	TRBV5-8	TRBJ1-4	CASSFSRLGGEKLFF
once	TRBV6-5	TRBJ1-2	CASSRGVGGSGGYTF
few	TRBV28	TRBJ2-5	CASSLYRYQETQYF
NA	TRBV5-1	TRBJ1-6	CASSFDGRDSPLHF
once	TRBV4-2	TRBJ2-1	CASSQESSGKGAGEQFF
NA	TRBV7-4	TRBJ2-7	CASRGLPSSYEQYF
NA	TRBV10-3	TRBJ1-3	CAIANRTSGNTIYF